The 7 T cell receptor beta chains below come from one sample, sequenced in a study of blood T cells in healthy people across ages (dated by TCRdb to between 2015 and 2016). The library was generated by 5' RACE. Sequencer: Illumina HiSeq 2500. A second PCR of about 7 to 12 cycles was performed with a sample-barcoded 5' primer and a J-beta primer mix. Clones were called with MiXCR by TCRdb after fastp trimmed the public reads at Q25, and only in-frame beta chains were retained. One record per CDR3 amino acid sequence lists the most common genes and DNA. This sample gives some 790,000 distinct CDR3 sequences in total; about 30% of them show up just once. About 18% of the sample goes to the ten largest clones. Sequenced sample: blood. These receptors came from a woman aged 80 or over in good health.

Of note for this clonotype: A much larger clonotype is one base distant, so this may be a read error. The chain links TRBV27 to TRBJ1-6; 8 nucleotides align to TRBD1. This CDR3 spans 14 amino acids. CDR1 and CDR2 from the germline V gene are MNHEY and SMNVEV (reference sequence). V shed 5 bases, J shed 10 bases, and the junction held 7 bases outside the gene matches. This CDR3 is CASSTQGEWSPLHF. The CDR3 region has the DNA TGTGCCAGCAGTACACAGGGGGAGTGGTCACCCCTCCACTTT.

The CDR3 sequence: CASRGLAGVDEQYF. The CDR3 DNA reads as TGTGCCAGCCGGGGACTAGCGGGGGTGGATGAGCAGTACTTC. The chain uses TRBV2 and TRBJ2-7, with TRBD2 matching 14 bases. This CDR3 region has 14 residues. V lost 8 bases, J lost 7 bases, and 7 bases stayed unmatched. CDR1 and CDR2 (germline): SNHLY, FYNNEI.

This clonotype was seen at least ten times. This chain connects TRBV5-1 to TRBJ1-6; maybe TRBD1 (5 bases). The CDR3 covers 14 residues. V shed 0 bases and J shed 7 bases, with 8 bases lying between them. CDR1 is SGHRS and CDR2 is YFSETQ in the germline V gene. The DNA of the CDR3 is TGCGCCAGCAGCTTGGAAGGGGTAAATTCACCCCTCCACTTT. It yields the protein CASSLEGVNSPLHF.

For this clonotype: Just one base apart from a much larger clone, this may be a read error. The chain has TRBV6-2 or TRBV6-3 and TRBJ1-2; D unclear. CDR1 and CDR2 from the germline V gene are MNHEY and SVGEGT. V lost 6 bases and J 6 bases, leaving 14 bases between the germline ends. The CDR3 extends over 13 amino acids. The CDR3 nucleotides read TGTGCCAGCAGCCTCCTCCCGTACCATGGCTACACCTTC. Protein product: CASSLLPYHGYTF.

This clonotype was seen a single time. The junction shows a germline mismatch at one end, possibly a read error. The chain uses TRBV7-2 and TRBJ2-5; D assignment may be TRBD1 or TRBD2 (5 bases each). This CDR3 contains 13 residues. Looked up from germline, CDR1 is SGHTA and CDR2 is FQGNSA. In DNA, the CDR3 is TGTGTCAGCAGGGCCGGGGCCTCAGAGACCCAATACTTC. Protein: CVSRAGASETQYF.

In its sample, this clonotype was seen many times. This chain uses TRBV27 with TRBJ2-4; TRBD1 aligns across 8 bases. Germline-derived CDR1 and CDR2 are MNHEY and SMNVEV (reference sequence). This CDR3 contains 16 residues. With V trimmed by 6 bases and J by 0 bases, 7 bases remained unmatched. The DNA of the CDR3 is TGTGCCAGCAGAGGGACAGGAAACCTAGCCAAAAACATTCAGTACTTC. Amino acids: CASRGTGNLAKNIQYF.

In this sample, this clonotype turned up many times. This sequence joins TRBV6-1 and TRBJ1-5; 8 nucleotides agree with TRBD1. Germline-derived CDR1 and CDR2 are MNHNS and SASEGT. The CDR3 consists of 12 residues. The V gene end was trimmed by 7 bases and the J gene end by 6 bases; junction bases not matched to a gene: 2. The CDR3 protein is CASTGGTQPQHF. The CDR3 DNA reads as TGTGCCAGCACAGGGGGCACTCAGCCCCAGCATTTT.